This T cell receptor beta chain was retrieved from a study of T cells after yellow fever vaccination. Study overall: Researchers used SMART-Seq v4 Ultra Low Input to prepare fractions that had low cell numbers.

Findings and limits, study-wide: It was a small share of clonotypes that appeared in both CD4 and CD8 compartments. Once the booster was given, most primary-vaccination clones reappeared, at around 95% for CD4 and roughly 90% for CD8.

One entry per CDR3 protein, called by TCRdb with MiXCR from the 5' RACE reads. The table records about 300,000 distinct CDR3 sequences, 6.8% of them present only once. Details on this clonotype: The target antigen is unknown.

Sequenced here: PBMCs, sampled about 49 days after the first yellow fever vaccination. The source of this sequence is a man between 18 and 29 years old who received the YFV17D yellow fever vaccine.

CDR3 DNA: TGTGCCAGCAGCACCCCAGACAGGGCTAACTATGGCTACACCTTC. Translation: CASSTPDRANYGYTF. The rearrangement links TRBV7-2 to TRBJ1-2, with 7 bases matching TRBD1. The CDR3 runs 15 residues. V trimming: 5 bases; J trimming: 0 bases; junction bases outside the gene matches: 6. The germline gives CDR1 SGHTA, CDR2 FQGNSA.